This T cell receptor beta chain was documented in a study of blood T cell repertoires in COVID-19. Study-level background: The samples span acute and convalescent COVID-19 from the United States, Italy and Spain. The analysed material was cDNA or gDNA that came from T cells, B-cell-depleted T cells, or PBMCs.

Authors' methods: Amplification of reference gene primers was used by the study to estimate nucleated cell counts. Using immunoSEQ multiplex PCR, the repertoire was profiled, and TCRdb retains in-frame clones only, with some absent. The D gene and trimming were derived from the DNA, and the V and J assignments and clone size from that table. The sample yields 95,000 to 150,000 clones, about four fifths seen once. What was sequenced was peripheral blood. This TCR came from a woman aged 65 to 85 with acute or convalescent COVID-19.

DNA of the CDR3: TGTGCCAGCAGTTTGTCTAGCGGGGTAAAGACCCAGTACTTC. Translation gives CASSLSSGVKTQYF. This chain links TRBV27 with TRBJ2-5, with 9 bases that match TRBD2. The CDR3 loop spans 14 amino acids. CDR1 MNHEY and CDR2 SMNVEV come from the germline V gene (reference sequence). J gave up 6 bases and V 3 bases, and 5 bases lay outside the gene matches.